A selection of T cell receptor beta chains follows, all from one sample in a study of response to subunit inactivated influenza vaccine. TCRdb used MiXCR to reprocess the RT-PCR reads, holding one entry per CDR3 protein. The sample has hundreds of thousands of distinct CDR3 sequences; about an eighth are singletons. Material: PBMCs from blood, obtained on the day of vaccination. The receptors originated from a man between 45 and 60 years old who received an inactivated influenza vaccine. Both conserved end residues are part of each CDR3.

TRBV5-1 | 18 | CASSFPQAYRVVENEQFF
TRBV27 | 13 | CASTSSYNSPLHF
TRBV20-1 | 13 | CSAPGQGNEKLFF
TRBV7-9 | 17 | CASSTGVGLAALNEQFF
TRBV12-5 | 16 | CASAPAASGPYNEQFF
TRBV29-1 | 13 | CSAGSRALETQYF
TRBV24-1 | 15 | CATSGGQTLTDTQYF
TRBV5-1 | 15 | CASSLGGQENYEQYF
TRBV29-1 | 12 | CSVEAGGREQYF
TRBV3-1 | 17 | CASSQDLEQGRNTEAFF
TRBV7-9 | 14 | CASSLEGFAGELFF
TRBV4-2 | 15 | CASSQERTSGSTRFF
TRBV18 | 14 | CASSPQDGSYEQYF
TRBV10-3 | 12 | CATRQGGEKLFF
TRBV12-3/TRBV12-4 | 15 | CASRGTVTSTDTQYF
TRBV4-3 | 15 | CASSQSPSTSGEQYF
TRBV6-5 | 14 | CASSTRLVADTQYF
TRBV6-1 | 16 | CASALAVFSSYNEQFF
TRBV11-2 | 18 | CASSLGGSQMRAPQKQYF
TRBV12-3/TRBV12-4 | 16 | CASSFVGGGVGETQYF
TRBV18 | 13 | CASSNGRGNEQFF
TRBV20-1 | 13 | CSARTTGMGTQYF
TRBV29-1 | 16 | CSVEAGDRGRVGELFF
TRBV20-1 | 13 | CSARVDTRWAQYF
TRBV20-1 | 16 | CSATGLAGRSGYEQYF
TRBV20-1 | 14 | CSARDIGAHNEQFF
TRBV5-5 | 15 | CASTRLAGSYNEQFF
TRBV20-1 | 14 | CSASGTSETGEQYF
TRBV5-4 | 13 | CASSSWGGETQYF
TRBV7-2 | 14 | CASIRGQGSSEAFF
TRBV20-1 | 12 | CSGKQGGHEQYF
TRBV4-1 | 14 | CASAPGPENYEQYF
TRBV5-1 | 15 | CASSLEPDPTETQYF
TRBV5-1 | 15 | CASSSTSGPTGELFF
TRBV29-1 | 14 | CSVSVGRSNQPQHF
TRBV29-1 | 12 | CSVGDYNSPLHF
TRBV5-1 | 14 | CASRAGTAPNEQFF
TRBV28 | 15 | CASSSQRGGMNTIYF
TRBV2 | 14 | CASSAISSTDTQYF
TRBV5-5 | 12 | CASSIHLGEQFF
TRBV29-1 | 16 | CSVDGLREGPYNEQFF
TRBV20-1 | 12 | CSARDPRYQQYF
TRBV4-2 | 17 | CASSQDTPRGQGSPLHF
TRBV20-1 | 13 | CSARDRPDYEQYF
TRBV20-1 | 18 | CSASGTSGSWVSYNEQFF
TRBV28 | 16 | CASSTLGRGSYNEQFF
TRBV20-1 | 15 | CSAMNLAGTYNEQFF
TRBV28 | 15 | CASSLSGTSRNEQYF
TRBV7-2 | 14 | CASSRRLGAYEQYF
TRBV24-1 | 13 | CATGTWGFDEQFF
TRBV4-3 | 16 | CASSPYPGQASYEQYF
TRBV14 | 18 | CASSRNRGLGWDLYGYTF
TRBV29-1 | 14 | CSVDLEPSYNEQFF
TRBV27 | 15 | CASSLTYSGSEKLFF